This T cell receptor beta chain was captured in a study of regulatory T cells in long-lasting Graves disease. Construction of TCR beta libraries relied on iRepertoire HTBI primers and on Arm-PCR targeting CDR3 regions. MiXCR, applied by TCRdb to the multiplex PCR reads, yields one record per CDR3 protein. This sample has roughly 500,000 distinct CDR3 sequences, with 20% to 25% found just once. Deletions cut 9 bases from V and 0 bases from J, with 12 bases between. Germline lookup yields CDR1 LNHDA and CDR2 SQIVND (reference sequence). This CDR3 region has 13 residues. Time point noted: persistent/refractory GD, antithyroid drugs over 5 years with positive TRAb. From PBMCs, RNA was extracted and then used to make the TCR library.

This sequence was found in a female donor with Graves disease. This chain connects TRBV19 to TRBJ2-7; perhaps TRBD2 as D (6 bases). Here the sequenced sample was peripheral blood mononuclear cells (PBMCs), taken when the disease was refractory, from a patient treated with antithyroid drugs. CDR3 DNA: TGTGCCAGCAGCTCGGGGGTCTCCTACGAGCAGTACTTC. Translated, it gives CASSSGVSYEQYF.